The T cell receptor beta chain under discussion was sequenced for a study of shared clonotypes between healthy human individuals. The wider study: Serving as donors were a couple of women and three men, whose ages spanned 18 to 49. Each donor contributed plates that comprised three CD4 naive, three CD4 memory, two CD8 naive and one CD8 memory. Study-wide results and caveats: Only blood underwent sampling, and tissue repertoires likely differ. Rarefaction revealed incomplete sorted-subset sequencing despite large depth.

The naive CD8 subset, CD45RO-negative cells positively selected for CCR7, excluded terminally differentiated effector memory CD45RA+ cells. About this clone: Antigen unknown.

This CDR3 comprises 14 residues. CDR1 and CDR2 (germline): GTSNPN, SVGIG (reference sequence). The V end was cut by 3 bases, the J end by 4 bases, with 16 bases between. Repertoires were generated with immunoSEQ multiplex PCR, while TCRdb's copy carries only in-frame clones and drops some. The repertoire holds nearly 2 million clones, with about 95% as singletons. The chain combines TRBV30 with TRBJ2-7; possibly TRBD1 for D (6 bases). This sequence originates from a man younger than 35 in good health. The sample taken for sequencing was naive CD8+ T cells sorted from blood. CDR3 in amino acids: CAWSGFPQGYEQYF. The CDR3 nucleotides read TGTGCCTGGAGCGGATTTCCGCAGGGGTACGAGCAGTACTTC.